A selection of T cell receptor beta chains follows, all from one sample in a study of graft-versus-host responses after intestinal transplantation. Measured with immunoSEQ multiplex PCR; TCRdb has only the in-frame clones, and not every one. Among some 16,000 clones listed, around 90% were seen once. The source was PBMCs, collected 110 days after intestinal transplant. These receptors all stem from a human patient who received an intestinal transplant, so some T cells may come from the graft donor. Both conserved end residues are part of each CDR3. Each record gives: CDR3 protein, CDR3 DNA, clone size, J gene, D gene, V gene. D genes are given only for firm matches. The listing skips clone size in some rows; elsewhere it reads once, few, many or a size class.

CDR3: CASWAARAKNIQYF
DNA: TGTGCCAGCTGGGCCGCTAGGGCCAAAAACATTCAGTACTTC
size: -
J: TRBJ2-4
D: -
V: TRBV27

CDR3: CASSLTRDTQYF
DNA: TGCGCCAGCAGCTTGACCCGGGATACGCAGTATTTT
size: -
J: TRBJ2-3
D: -
V: TRBV5-1

CDR3: CASGLWRELAGELFF
DNA: TGTGCTAGTGGTTTGTGGCGGGAGCTCGCCGGGGAGCTGTTTTTT
size: -
J: TRBJ2-2
D: TRBD2
V: TRBV12-5

CDR3: CASSPISSTPFSYEQYF
DNA: TGTGCCAGCAGTCCCATATCTAGTACCCCATTCTCCTACGAGCAGTACTTC
size: -
J: TRBJ2-7
D: -
V: TRBV28

CDR3: CASSPQLADNEQFF
DNA: TGTGCCAGCTCACCGCAGCTAGCGGACAATGAGCAGTTCTTC
size: -
J: TRBJ2-1
D: TRBD2
V: TRBV18

CDR3: CASSQDYHEQFF
DNA: TGTGCCAGCAGCCAAGATTACCATGAGCAGTTCTTC
size: few
J: TRBJ2-1
D: -
V: TRBV4-2

CDR3: CASSFLPGTSGIDTQYF
DNA: TGTGCCAGCAGCTTCTTACCCGGGACTAGCGGGATAGATACGCAGTATTTT
size: -
J: TRBJ2-3
D: TRBD2
V: TRBV7-2

CDR3: CASSVRTGEGGELFF
DNA: TGTGCCAGCAGTGTGAGGACAGGGGAGGGGGGGGAGCTGTTTTTT
size: few
J: TRBJ2-2
D: TRBD1
V: TRBV6-1

CDR3: CASAGAGEKLFF
DNA: TGCGCCAGCGCAGGGGCTGGGGAAAAACTGTTTTTT
size: -
J: TRBJ1-4
D: -
V: TRBV10-2

CDR3: CASSYRAQETQYF
DNA: TGTGCCAGCAGTTACCGGGCCCAAGAGACCCAGTACTTC
size: -
J: TRBJ2-5
D: -
V: TRBV6-5

CDR3: CASSDGTGVWWDTQYF
DNA: TGTGCCAGCAGTGACGGGACAGGGGTCTGGTGGGATACGCAGTATTTT
size: -
J: TRBJ2-3
D: TRBD1
V: TRBV25-1

CDR3: CASSSAAGFYEQYF
DNA: TGTGCCAGCAGTTCCGCCGCAGGGTTCTACGAGCAGTACTTC
size: once
J: TRBJ2-7
D: -
V: TRBV28

CDR3: CASSTRGNTEAFF
DNA: TGTGCCAGCAGCACCAGGGGAAACACTGAAGCTTTCTTT
size: -
J: TRBJ1-1
D: -
V: TRBV9

CDR3: CASSLGNRGFPEKLFF
DNA: TGTGCCAGCAGCTTGGGGAACAGGGGGTTCCCTGAAAAACTGTTTTTT
size: few
J: TRBJ1-4
D: TRBD1
V: TRBV5-6

CDR3: CASARDSLISPQHF
DNA: TGTGCCAGCGCCCGGGACAGTCTAATATCGCCCCAGCATTTT
size: -
J: TRBJ1-5
D: TRBD1
V: TRBV6-6

CDR3: CASTDRGFNSPLHF
DNA: TGTGCCAGCACTGACAGGGGGTTTAATTCACCCCTCCACTTT
size: -
J: TRBJ1-6
D: TRBD1
V: TRBV6-5

CDR3: CASSLVGQGTDTQYF
DNA: TGCGCCAGCAGCTTGGTAGGGCAGGGCACAGATACGCAGTATTTT
size: -
J: TRBJ2-3
D: -
V: TRBV5-1

CDR3: CASSEGTGWYEQYF
DNA: TGCGCCAGCAGTGAGGGGACAGGGTGGTACGAGCAGTACTTC
size: -
J: TRBJ2-7
D: TRBD1
V: TRBV10-1

CDR3: CASSADSNSNQPQHF
DNA: TGTGCCAGCAGTGCGGACTCGAATAGCAATCAGCCCCAGCATTTT
size: -
J: TRBJ1-5
D: -
V: TRBV6-5

CDR3: CASSFGAPGGKAFF
DNA: TGTGCCAGCAGCTTCGGGGCTCCGGGGGGAAAAGCTTTCTTT
size: few
J: TRBJ1-1
D: -
V: TRBV13

CDR3: CASRGIISTDTQYF
DNA: TGCGCCAGTAGGGGGATAATTAGCACAGATACGCAGTATTTT
size: -
J: TRBJ2-3
D: -
V: TRBV19

CDR3: CASQVRGREQYF
DNA: TGTGCCAGCCAAGTCAGGGGACGCGAGCAGTACTTC
size: -
J: TRBJ2-7
D: -
V: TRBV6-1

CDR3: CAISDRGALNEKLFF
DNA: TGTGCCATCAGCGACAGGGGGGCCCTTAATGAAAAACTGTTTTTT
size: -
J: TRBJ1-4
D: TRBD1
V: TRBV10-3

CDR3: CASSERQNNEQFF
DNA: TGCGCCAGCAGTGAACGACAGAACAATGAGCAGTTCTTC
size: -
J: TRBJ2-1
D: -
V: TRBV10-2

CDR3: CASSRDNNSPLHF
DNA: TGTGCCAGCAGCCGGGACAATAATTCACCCCTCCACTTT
size: -
J: TRBJ1-6
D: -
V: TRBV9

CDR3: CASSFAPTDTQYF
DNA: TGTGCCAGCAGTTTTGCCCCCACAGATACGCAGTATTTT
size: once
J: TRBJ2-3
D: -
V: TRBV27

CDR3: CASGPGLATYEQFF
DNA: TGTGCCAGCGGCCCGGGACTAGCTACGTATGAGCAGTTCTTC
size: -
J: TRBJ2-1
D: TRBD2
V: TRBV5-6

CDR3: CASSPRSSGANVLTF
DNA: TGTGCCAGTAGTCCCCGATCATCTGGGGCCAACGTCCTGACTTTC
size: -
J: TRBJ2-6
D: -
V: TRBV19

CDR3: CASSLSLTSASTDTQYF
DNA: TGTGCCAGCAGTTTATCCCTGACTAGCGCGAGCACAGATACGCAGTATTTT
size: -
J: TRBJ2-3
D: TRBD2
V: TRBV28

CDR3: CASSSPGQGALGNTEAFF
DNA: TGCGCCAGCAGCTCCCCCGGACAGGGGGCTCTTGGGAACACTGAAGCTTTCTTT
size: -
J: TRBJ1-1
D: TRBD1
V: TRBV5-1

CDR3: CASSARQGTRDNEQFF
DNA: TGTGCCAGCAGCGCGAGACAGGGTACTAGGGACAATGAGCAGTTCTTC
size: once
J: TRBJ2-1
D: TRBD1
V: TRBV7-6

CDR3: CASSFPSWSSYNEQFF
DNA: TGTGCCAGCAGTTTTCCTAGCTGGAGCTCCTACAATGAGCAGTTCTTC
size: -
J: TRBJ2-1
D: -
V: TRBV28

CDR3: CASSLEWEETQYF
DNA: TGTGCCAGCAGCTTAGAGTGGGAGGAGACCCAGTACTTC
size: -
J: TRBJ2-5
D: -
V: TRBV7-2

CDR3: CASSLWREETQYF
DNA: TGTGCCAGCAGTTTATGGCGGGAGGAGACCCAGTACTTC
size: -
J: TRBJ2-5
D: TRBD2
V: TRBV28

CDR3: CASSLSTGSNQPQHF
DNA: TGTGCCAGCTCACTCTCGACTGGTAGCAATCAGCCCCAGCATTTT
size: -
J: TRBJ1-5
D: -
V: TRBV18

CDR3: CASSLISGGPHEQFF
DNA: TGCGCCAGCAGCTTGATTTCGGGAGGCCCCCATGAGCAGTTCTTC
size: -
J: TRBJ2-1
D: TRBD2
V: TRBV5-1

CDR3: CASSQGVQPQHF
DNA: TGTGCCAGCAGTCAGGGCGTTCAGCCCCAGCATTTT
size: -
J: TRBJ1-5
D: -
V: TRBV25-1

CDR3: CASRHTEAFF
DNA: TGTGCCAGCAGACACACTGAAGCTTTCTTT
size: once
J: TRBJ1-1
D: -
V: TRBV6-5

CDR3: CASSLNPGVGSPLHF
DNA: TGTGCCAGCAGCTTGAACCCAGGGGTCGGTTCACCCCTCCACTTT
size: once
J: TRBJ1-6
D: -
V: TRBV5-6

CDR3: CAWSVDSGTQYF
DNA: TGTGCCTGGAGTGTAGACTCAGGGACCCAGTACTTC
size: -
J: TRBJ2-5
D: -
V: TRBV30

CDR3: CASSLNRGLANYGYTF
DNA: TGTGCCAGCAGCTTGAACAGGGGGCTCGCTAACTATGGCTACACCTTC
size: -
J: TRBJ1-2
D: TRBD1
V: TRBV7-2

CDR3: CASSFVENLIYEQYF
DNA: TGTGCCAGCAGTTTTGTTGAAAACCTGATCTACGAGCAGTACTTC
size: -
J: TRBJ2-7
D: -
V: TRBV28

CDR3: CASSSGQGGNQPQHF
DNA: TGTGCCAGTAGTTCGGGACAGGGGGGAAATCAGCCCCAGCATTTT
size: -
J: TRBJ1-5
D: TRBD1
V: TRBV19

CDR3: CASSVGLGLAAYEQYF
DNA: TGTGCCAGCAGCGTAGGCCTCGGACTAGCGGCCTACGAGCAGTACTTC
size: -
J: TRBJ2-7
D: TRBD2
V: TRBV9

CDR3: CASSLSGGYTF
DNA: TGTGCCAGCAGTTTATCAGGCGGCTACACCTTC
size: -
J: TRBJ1-2
D: -
V: TRBV28

CDR3: CASSFGDSSYEQYF
DNA: TGTGCCAGCAGTTTTGGGGACAGCTCCTACGAGCAGTACTTC
size: -
J: TRBJ2-7
D: TRBD1
V: TRBV27

CDR3: CASSRDYEQYF
DNA: TGTGCCAGCAGCCGGGACTACGAGCAGTACTTC
size: -
J: TRBJ2-7
D: -
V: TRBV28

CDR3: CASGHTGLLSYEQYF
DNA: TGTGCCAGCGGCCATACGGGGTTACTCTCCTACGAGCAGTACTTC
size: -
J: TRBJ2-7
D: -
V: TRBV11-2

CDR3: CASSIKLAGSPSYNEQFF
DNA: TGTGCCAGTAGTATAAAGCTAGCGGGATCCCCCTCCTACAATGAGCAGTTCTTC
size: -
J: TRBJ2-1
D: TRBD2
V: TRBV19

CDR3: CAWTSPGQGGYEQYF
DNA: TGTGCCTGGACCTCACCGGGACAGGGGGGATACGAGCAGTACTTC
size: -
J: TRBJ2-7
D: TRBD1
V: TRBV30